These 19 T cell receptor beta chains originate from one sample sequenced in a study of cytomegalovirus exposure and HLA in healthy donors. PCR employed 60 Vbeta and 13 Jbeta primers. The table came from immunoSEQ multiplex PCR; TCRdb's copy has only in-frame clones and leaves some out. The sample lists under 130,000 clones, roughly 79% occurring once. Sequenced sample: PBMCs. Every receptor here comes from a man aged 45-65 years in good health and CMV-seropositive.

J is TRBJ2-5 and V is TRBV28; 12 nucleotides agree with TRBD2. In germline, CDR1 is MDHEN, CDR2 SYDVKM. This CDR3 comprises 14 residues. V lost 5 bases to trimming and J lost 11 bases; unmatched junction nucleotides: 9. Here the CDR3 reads CASSRLAGDSEQYF. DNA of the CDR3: TGTGCCAGCAGTAGACTAGCGGGAGACAGTGAGCAGTACTTC.

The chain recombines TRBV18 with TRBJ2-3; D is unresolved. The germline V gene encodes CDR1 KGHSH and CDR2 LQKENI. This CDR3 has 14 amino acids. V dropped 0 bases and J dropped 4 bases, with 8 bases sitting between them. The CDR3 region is CASSPPSTPDTQYF. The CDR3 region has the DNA TGTGCCAGCTCACCACCTAGTACCCCAGATACGCAGTATTTT.

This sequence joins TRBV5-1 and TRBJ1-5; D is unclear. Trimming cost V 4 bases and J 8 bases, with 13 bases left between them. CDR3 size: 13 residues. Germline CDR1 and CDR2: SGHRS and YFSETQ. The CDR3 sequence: CASSLNSREPQHF. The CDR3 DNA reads TGCGCCAGCAGCCTCAACTCCCGCGAGCCCCAGCATTTT.

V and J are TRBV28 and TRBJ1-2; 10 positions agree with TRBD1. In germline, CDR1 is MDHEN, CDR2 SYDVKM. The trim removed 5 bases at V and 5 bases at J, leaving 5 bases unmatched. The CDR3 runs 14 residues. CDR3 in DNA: TGTGCCAGCAGTACCCGGGACAGGGGTTATGGCTACACCTTC. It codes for CASSTRDRGYGYTF.

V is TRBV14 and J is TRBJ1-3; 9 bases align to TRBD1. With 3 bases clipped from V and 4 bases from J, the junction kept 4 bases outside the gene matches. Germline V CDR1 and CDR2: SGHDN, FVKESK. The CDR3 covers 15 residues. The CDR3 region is CASSHRTGVGNTIYF. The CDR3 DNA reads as TGTGCCAGCAGCCATCGGACAGGGGTCGGAAACACCATATATTTT.

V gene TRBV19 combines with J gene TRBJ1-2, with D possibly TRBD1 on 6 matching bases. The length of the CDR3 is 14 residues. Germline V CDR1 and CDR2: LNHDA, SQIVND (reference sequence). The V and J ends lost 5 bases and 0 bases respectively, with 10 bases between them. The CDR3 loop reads CASSPRQANYGYTF. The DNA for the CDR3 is TGTGCCAGTAGTCCACGACAGGCTAACTATGGCTACACCTTC.

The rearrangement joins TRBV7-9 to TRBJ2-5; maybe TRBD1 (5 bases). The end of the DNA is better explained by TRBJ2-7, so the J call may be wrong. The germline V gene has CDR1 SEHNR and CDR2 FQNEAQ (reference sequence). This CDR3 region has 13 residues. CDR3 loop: CASSGTGPHEQYF. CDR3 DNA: TGTGCCAGCAGTGGAACAGGTCCCCACGAGCAGTACTTC.

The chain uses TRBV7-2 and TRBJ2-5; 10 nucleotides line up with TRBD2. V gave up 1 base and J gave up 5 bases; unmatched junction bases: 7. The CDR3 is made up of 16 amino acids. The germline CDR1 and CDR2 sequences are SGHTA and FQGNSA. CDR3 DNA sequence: TGTGCCAGCAGCTTAGTACTAGCGGGAAGTTCCGAGACCCAGTACTTC. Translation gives CASSLVLAGSSETQYF.

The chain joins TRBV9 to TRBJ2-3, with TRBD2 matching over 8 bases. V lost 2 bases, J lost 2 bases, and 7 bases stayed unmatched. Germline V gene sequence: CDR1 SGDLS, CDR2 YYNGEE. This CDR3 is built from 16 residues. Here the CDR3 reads CASSVLGLGDTDTQYF. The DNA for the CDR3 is TGTGCCAGCAGCGTTCTGGGACTAGGGGACACAGATACGCAGTATTTT.

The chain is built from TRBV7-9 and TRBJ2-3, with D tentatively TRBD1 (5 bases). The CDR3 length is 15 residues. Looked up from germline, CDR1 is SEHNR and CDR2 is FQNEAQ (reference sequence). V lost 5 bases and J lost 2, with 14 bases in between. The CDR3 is CASSLRQSNTDTQYF. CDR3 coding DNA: TGTGCCAGCAGCCTACGACAGTCAAACACAGATACGCAGTATTTT.

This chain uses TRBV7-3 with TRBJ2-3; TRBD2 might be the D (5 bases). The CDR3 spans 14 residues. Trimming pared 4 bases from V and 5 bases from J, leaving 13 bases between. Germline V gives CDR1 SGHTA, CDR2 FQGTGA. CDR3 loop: CASSSGLDGDTQYF. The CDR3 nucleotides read TGTGCCAGCAGCTCCGGACTGGACGGAGATACGCAGTATTTT.

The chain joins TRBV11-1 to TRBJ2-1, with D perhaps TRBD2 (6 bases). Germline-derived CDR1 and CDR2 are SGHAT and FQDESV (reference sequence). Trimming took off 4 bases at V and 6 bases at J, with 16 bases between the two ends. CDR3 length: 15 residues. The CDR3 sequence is CASSSGLAAVNEQFF. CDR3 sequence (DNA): TGTGCCAGCAGCTCGGGACTCGCCGCGGTCAATGAGCAGTTCTTC.

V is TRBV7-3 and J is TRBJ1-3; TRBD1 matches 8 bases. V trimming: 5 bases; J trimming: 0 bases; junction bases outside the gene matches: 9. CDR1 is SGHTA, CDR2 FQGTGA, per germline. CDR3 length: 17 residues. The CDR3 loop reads CASSPEVGTGSGNTIYF. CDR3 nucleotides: TGTGCCAGCAGCCCAGAGGTTGGGACAGGCTCTGGAAACACCATATATTTT. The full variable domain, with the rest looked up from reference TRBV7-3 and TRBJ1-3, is GAGVSQTPSNKVTEKGKYVELRCDPISGHTALYWYRQSLGQGPEFLIYFQGTGAADDSGLPNDRFFAVRPEGSVSTLKIQRTERGDSAVYLCASSPEVGTGSGNTIYFGEGSWLTVV.

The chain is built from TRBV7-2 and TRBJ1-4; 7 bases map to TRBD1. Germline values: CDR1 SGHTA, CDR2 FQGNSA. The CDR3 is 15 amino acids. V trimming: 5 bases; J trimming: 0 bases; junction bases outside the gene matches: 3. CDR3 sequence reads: CASSQTGATNEKLFF. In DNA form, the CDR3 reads TGTGCCAGCAGCCAAACAGGGGCAACTAATGAAAAACTGTTTTTT.

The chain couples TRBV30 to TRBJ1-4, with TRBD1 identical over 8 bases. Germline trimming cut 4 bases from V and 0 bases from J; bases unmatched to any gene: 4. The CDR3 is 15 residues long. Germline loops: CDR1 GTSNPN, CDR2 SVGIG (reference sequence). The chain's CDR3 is CAWNDRGATNEKLFF. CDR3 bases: TGTGCCTGGAACGACAGGGGTGCAACTAATGAAAAACTGTTTTTT.

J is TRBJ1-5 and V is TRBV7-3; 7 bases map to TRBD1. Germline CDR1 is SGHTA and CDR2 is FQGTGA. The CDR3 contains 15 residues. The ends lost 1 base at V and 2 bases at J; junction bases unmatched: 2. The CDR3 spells CASSLNGQGNQPQHF. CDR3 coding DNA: TGTGCCAGCAGCTTAAACGGACAGGGCAATCAGCCCCAGCATTTT. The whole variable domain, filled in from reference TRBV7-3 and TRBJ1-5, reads GAGVSQTPSNKVTEKGKYVELRCDPISGHTALYWYRQSLGQGPEFLIYFQGTGAADDSGLPNDRFFAVRPEGSVSTLKIQRTERGDSAVYLCASSLNGQGNQPQHFGDGTRLSIL.

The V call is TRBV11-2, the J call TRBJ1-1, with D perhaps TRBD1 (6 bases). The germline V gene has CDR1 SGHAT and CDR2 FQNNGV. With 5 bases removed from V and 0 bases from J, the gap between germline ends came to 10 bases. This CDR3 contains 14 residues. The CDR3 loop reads CASSRAGVNTEAFF. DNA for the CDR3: TGTGCCAGCAGCCGGGCAGGGGTGAACACTGAAGCTTTCTTT.

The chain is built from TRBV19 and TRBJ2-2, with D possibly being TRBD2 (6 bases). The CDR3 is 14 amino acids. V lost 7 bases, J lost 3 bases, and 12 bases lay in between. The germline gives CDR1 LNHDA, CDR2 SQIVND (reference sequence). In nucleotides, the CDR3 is TGTGCCAGTATGACCGGGAGCGACACCGGGGAGCTGTTTTTT. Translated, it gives CASMTGSDTGELFF.

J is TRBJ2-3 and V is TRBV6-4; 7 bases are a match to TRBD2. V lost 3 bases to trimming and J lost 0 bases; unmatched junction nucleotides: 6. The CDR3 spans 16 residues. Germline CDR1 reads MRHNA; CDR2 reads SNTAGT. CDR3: CASSEEASGSTDTQYF. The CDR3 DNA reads TGTGCCAGCAGTGAAGAAGCTAGCGGTAGCACAGATACGCAGTATTTT.